Presented here are 5 T cell receptor beta chains from one specimen sequenced in a study of T cells in localized non-small cell lung cancer. Method: immunoSEQ multiplex PCR; TCRdb's copy keeps in-frame clones and lacks some. The table shows over 30,000 clones, with approximately 88% occurring only once. Source: peripheral blood, taken before any cancer treatment. These receptors all stem from a woman between 35 and 75 years old with stage I lung adenocarcinoma.

The V call is TRBV4-1, the J call TRBJ1-2; TRBD1 aligns across 7 bases. The CDR3 totals 11 residues. CDR1 and CDR2 (germline): MGHRA, YSYEKL. J was trimmed by 8 bases and V by 6 bases; bases with no gene match: 3. The CDR3 DNA reads as TGCGCCAGCAGTGAGGGGGCGGGCTACACCTTC. This encodes CASSEGAGYTF.

For the CDR3, the DNA is TGTGCCAGCGGATCGACAGCGCCCTCCTCCTACGAGCAGTACTTC. Its protein product is CASGSTAPSSYEQYF. The chain is built from TRBV2 and TRBJ2-7; D is possibly TRBD1 (5 bases). The CDR3 length is 15 residues. Germline V gives CDR1 SNHLY, CDR2 FYNNEI. Trimming cost V 8 bases and J 0 bases, with 17 bases left between them.

This clone was recorded a few times. V gene TRBV28 combines with J gene TRBJ2-7; D is possibly TRBD1 (5 bases). The length of the CDR3 is 12 residues. V was cut by 5 bases and J by 2 bases, with 7 bases left in between. Germline V lookup: CDR1 MDHEN, CDR2 SYDVKM. CDR3 region: CASSRGTYEQYF. The CDR3 DNA reads TGTGCCAGCAGTAGGGGCACCTACGAGCAGTACTTC.

The chain couples TRBV7-9 to TRBJ1-1, with a weak D call TRBD1 (5 bases). The CDR3 is 16 residues long. Germline V gene sequence: CDR1 SEHNR, CDR2 FQNEAQ (reference sequence). V lost 5 bases to trimming and J lost 3 bases, with 19 bases between them. The CDR3: CASSPIPPRDYTEAFF. CDR3 coding DNA: TGTGCCAGCAGCCCGATACCCCCCAGGGATTACACTGAAGCTTTCTTT.

The chain carries TRBV18 and TRBJ1-4; no clear D. Germline V lookup: CDR1 KGHSH, CDR2 LQKENI. This CDR3 contains 13 residues. V lost 5 bases and J lost 4, with 8 bases in between. The CDR3 here is CASSTLRNEKLFF. For the CDR3, the DNA is TGTGCCAGCTCAACTCTCCGTAATGAAAAACTGTTTTTT.